This TCR beta chain emerged from a study of cytomegalovirus exposure and HLA in healthy donors. Study-wide results and limits: In a later analysis, most CMV-associated TCR beta chains appeared HLA-restricted. Presence/absence analyses treated sequencing depth as roughly uniform across donors. Indistinguishable V segments, including TRBV6-2 and TRBV6-3, were excluded.

In germline, CDR1 is SGHRS, CDR2 YFSETQ. V shed 0 bases and J 6 bases; nucleotides not matched to a gene: 8. This CDR3 is built from 15 residues. Concerning this clone: Antigen unknown.

While unrecorded immune exposures were likely, the donors were nominally healthy when sampled. PCR used 60 Vbeta primers and 13 Jbeta primers. Here immunoSEQ multiplex PCR was the method, and the copy in TCRdb shows in-frame clones only, minus some. Of under 90,000 clones in the sample, approximately 67% were seen once. The TCR sequence derives from a man aged 35 to 55 in good health and CMV-seropositive. Sequencing used PBMCs. The V gene is TRBV5-1, the J gene TRBJ2-7, with 8 bases aligning to TRBD1. The CDR3 protein is CASSLAGQGGSEQYF. The CDR3 nucleotides read TGCGCCAGCAGCTTGGCAGGACAGGGAGGTTCCGAGCAGTACTTC.